Following are 12 T cell receptor beta chains from one sample sequenced in a study of cytomegalovirus exposure and HLA in healthy donors. 60 Vbeta and 13 Jbeta primers were used in PCR. The data were produced by immunoSEQ multiplex PCR, yet TCRdb's version contains in-frame clones alone and is incomplete. The sample carries 200,000 to 250,000 clones, 80% to 90% recorded once. Sequenced material: PBMCs. The receptors were gathered from a man aged 25 to 40 in good health and CMV-seronegative.

The sample holds a few counts of this clone. The chain has TRBV21-1 and TRBJ1-1; TRBD1 is taken as the D call from the table, unchecked against the DNA. TRBV21-1 is labeled a pseudogene. The length of the CDR3 is 16 residues. This CDR3 is CASSNRGQGARAQAFF. The CDR3 nucleotides read TGTGCCAGCAGCAACCGGGGACAGGGGGCCCGGGCCCAAGCTTTCTTT.

The gene calls are TRBV4-1 and TRBJ1-4, with D perhaps matching TRBD1 (6 bases). Trimming removed 1 base from V and 7 bases from J, with 19 bases in between. Germline CDR1 MGHRA, CDR2 YSYEKL. This CDR3 is 17 amino acids long. CDR3 region: CASSQARGDGISEKLFF. In DNA form, the CDR3 reads TGCGCCAGCAGCCAAGCCAGGGGCGACGGAATAAGTGAAAAACTGTTTTTT.

The chain carries TRBV2 and TRBJ1-5; D unclear. Trimming left V 1 base short and J 0 bases short, with 7 bases between. The V gene's germline CDR1 is SNHLY and CDR2 FYNNEI. The CDR3 is made up of 15 amino acids. The CDR3 DNA follows: TGTGCCAGCAGTGAAGTTACATATAGCAATCAGCCCCAGCATTTT. It is translated as CASSEVTYSNQPQHF.

The chain combines TRBV5-8 with TRBJ2-3; 10 bases fit TRBD2. Germline V gene lookup returns CDR1 SGHTS and CDR2 YDEGEE. Trimming took 0 bases from V and 0 from J; bases not matched to a gene: 1. CDR3 length: 16 amino acids. CDR3 coding DNA: TGTGCCAGCAGCTTGGGTAGCGGGGGGAGCACAGATACGCAGTATTTT. Its protein product is CASSLGSGGSTDTQYF. Variable domain in full (rest from reference TRBV5-8 and TRBJ2-3): EAGVTQSPTHLIKTRGQQATLRCSPISGHTSVYWYQQALGLGLQFLLWYDEGEERNRGNFPPRFSGRQFPNYSSELNVNALELEDSALYLCASSLGSGGSTDTQYFGPGTRLTVL.

The chain couples TRBV9 to TRBJ2-7; TRBD2 matches 8 bases. The V segment lost 0 bases and the J segment 3 bases; nucleotides outside the gene matches: 8. Germline V gene data show CDR1 as SGDLS and CDR2 as YYNGEE. This CDR3 spans 16 amino acids. CDR3 sequence (DNA): TGTGCCAGCAGCGTAGATAGCGGGGAGCCTATCTACGAGCAGTACTTC. This codes for CASSVDSGEPIYEQYF.

This chain uses TRBV6-5 with TRBJ2-2; a possible D gene is TRBD2 (5 bases). The CDR3 loop spans 14 amino acids. V was shortened by 2 bases and J by 6 bases, with 10 bases between the two germline ends. Per the germline V gene, CDR1 is MNHEY and CDR2 is SVGAGI. The CDR3: CASSYASSSGELFF. In DNA form, the CDR3 reads TGTGCCAGCAGTTACGCTAGCTCTTCCGGGGAGCTGTTTTTT.

This clone was counted a single time. V is TRBV5-6 and J is TRBJ2-3; D unclear. The CDR3 is made up of 14 amino acids. Germline assignment: CDR1 SGHDT and CDR2 YYEEEE. Trimming took off 6 bases at V and 0 bases at J, with 11 bases between the two ends. This CDR3 is CASNRLVSTDTQYF. CDR3 nucleotides: TGTGCCAGCAACCGACTCGTCAGCACAGATACGCAGTATTTT.

A remark on this clone: The same CDR3 can be traced to other DNA sequences in this sample. The J gene is TRBJ2-7, the V gene TRBV5-6, with D perhaps TRBD1 (5 bases). The CDR3 totals 14 residues. Per the germline V gene, CDR1 is SGHDT and CDR2 is YYEEEE. Trimming shortened V by 0 bases and J by 0 bases, and 7 bases separated the two germline ends. CDR3 DNA sequence: TGTGCCAGCAGCTTGGGGGGCTCCTCCTACGAGCAGTACTTC. Its translation is CASSLGGSSYEQYF.

The gene calls are TRBV7-9 and TRBJ2-2, with 7 bases fitting TRBD1. The CDR3 extends over 15 amino acids. V shed 1 base and J 2 bases; nucleotides not matched to a gene: 1. Germline V gene data show CDR1 as SEHNR and CDR2 as FQNEAQ (reference sequence). As DNA, the CDR3 is TGTGCCAGCAGCTTAGACAGGGGAAACACCGGGGAGCTGTTTTTT. This translates into CASSLDRGNTGELFF.

The chain couples TRBV28 to TRBJ1-2; 8 bases map to TRBD1. The CDR3 consists of 17 residues. Per the germline V gene, CDR1 is MDHEN and CDR2 is SYDVKM. Losses at the gene ends were 2 bases for V and 3 bases for J; bases not matched to a gene: 11. The CDR3 DNA sequence: TGTGCCAGCAGTTTACGGCTCGGACAGGGATATCACTATGGCTACACCTTC. Translation gives CASSLRLGQGYHYGYTF.

The chain employs TRBV5-1 and TRBJ2-5; 9 bases map to TRBD1. Germline trimming cut 0 bases from V and 3 bases from J; bases unmatched to any gene: 0. Per the germline V gene, CDR1 is SGHRS and CDR2 is YFSETQ. This CDR3 contains 14 residues. This CDR3 reads CASSLGDREETQYF. CDR3 DNA: TGCGCCAGCAGCTTGGGGGACAGGGAAGAGACCCAGTACTTC.

This chain joins TRBV4-1 and TRBJ2-1; 11 bases line up with TRBD2. V shed 1 base, J shed 8 bases, and the junction held 7 bases outside the gene matches. CDR3 length: 16 residues. Germline CDR1 is MGHRA and CDR2 is YSYEKL. The CDR3 loop is CASSQGASGGIYEQFF. CDR3 DNA: TGCGCCAGCAGCCAAGGGGCTAGCGGGGGGATCTATGAGCAGTTCTTC.